This is a list of T cell receptor beta chains from one sample in a study of identical twins. TCRdb reprocessed the 5' RACE reads via MiXCR and lists one record per CDR3 protein. The repertoire consists of a few hundred thousand distinct CDR3 sequences, with approximately 8.3% occurring once and the leading ten covering about 3%. These same data were also listed under a study on yellow fever vaccine responses in identical twins.

Sequences were obtained from CD8+ T cells sorted from blood. These receptors were taken from a young woman in good health. The CDR3 runs from the conserved cysteine through the conserved F or W. The D gene is left open where the match is weak.

CDR3aa	v_gene	d_gene
CSVYTPATTGNEQFF	TRBV29-1	-
CASSQEGSPLHF	TRBV3-1	-
CASSYPGEGGGYIQYF	TRBV6-6	-
CASSLDASGSKSYNEQFF	TRBV11-2	TRBD2
CASSTTVYEQYF	TRBV7-9	-
CSVVGGSYNEQFF	TRBV29-1	-
CSALIRGEQYF	TRBV29-1	-
CSVEDRTGPNYGYTF	TRBV29-1	-
CATSRPDRGVSGANVLTF	TRBV15	TRBD1
CASSPVDLIPDTQYF	TRBV27	-
CSIYGVSYEQYF	TRBV29-1	-
CSARGAGTSQETQYF	TRBV20-1	-
CASSHPDSSSGANVLTF	TRBV7-8	-
CSVTLRETSGGPIYNEQFF	TRBV29-1	TRBD2
CSVTGQGNTEAFF	TRBV29-1	TRBD1
CSARQTGTGYYEQYF	TRBV20-1	TRBD1
CASSSYRDNADTQYF	TRBV7-3	-
CASSGDLAGYYEQYF	TRBV28	TRBD2
CASSVGGDDFYEQFF	TRBV9	-
CATSRDPGTMNTEAFF	TRBV15	-
CASSQGKGTSSETQFF	TRBV3-1	TRBD2
CASSQELARTGELFF	TRBV4-3	TRBD2
CASLDRYSYEQYF	TRBV25-1	-
CSARDQTELGRVDEQYF	TRBV20-1	-
CASSSYSGVYNEQFF	TRBV7-9	TRBD2
CASSSQGGYEQYF	TRBV27	-
CASSHPFDRMGSQPQHF	TRBV28	-
CSARDSTRQETQYF	TRBV20-1	-
CASSVEGEAEAFF	TRBV9	-
CASRRKAGGLAPLHF	TRBV28	-
CASIQGETGANVLTF	TRBV12-3/TRBV12-4	TRBD1
CASSQGGDYLGQYF	TRBV14	-
CASSLTLTSGELGELFF	TRBV27	TRBD2
CASTTGGVGTEAFF	TRBV6-1	-
CASSAADRNTGELFF	TRBV12-3/TRBV12-4	-